The sample holds many counts of the clone carrying this TCR beta chain. Its antigen is undetermined. The sample belongs to a study of regulatory T cells in long-lasting Graves disease. The study's findings and limits: With approximately 2,500 shared public clonotypes, persistent patients exceeded new patients, who shared 966.

CDR3 length: 14 amino acids. The germline V gene encodes CDR1 MDHEN and CDR2 SYDVKM. V lost 6 bases and J lost 3; bases outside the gene matches: 7. Time point described: persistent/refractory GD, antithyroid drugs over 5 years with positive TRAb. The authors made the TCR library using RNA they extracted from PBMCs. EDTA tubes collected nine milliliters of peripheral blood. Building of the TCR beta libraries involved iRepertoire HTBI primers and Arm-PCR of CDR3 regions. TCRdb independently ran MiXCR on the multiplex PCR reads; one entry per CDR3 protein. The sample holds around 430,000 distinct CDR3 sequences; 22% are singletons and the top ten take about an eighth.

The chain has TRBV28 and TRBJ2-7, with 8 bases lining up with TRBD2. The sample here was peripheral blood mononuclear cells (PBMCs), taken when the disease was refractory, from a patient treated with antithyroid drugs. This TCR was sampled from a female donor with Graves disease. The CDR3 nucleotides are TGTGCCAGCAGCCCCTTGGCGGGAGGCTACGAGCAGTACTTC. Residues: CASSPLAGGYEQYF.